This T cell receptor beta chain was recorded in a study of T cell changes during pregnancy in multiple sclerosis (dated by TCRdb to between 2018 and 2021). Describing the broader study: In women with multiple sclerosis, the researchers looked at how the T cell repertoire shifted as pregnancy progressed.

Concerning this clone: The antigen it recognizes is unknown. No base quality information exists; no much larger clone differs at one position.

The method was the immunoSEQ multiplex PCR assay. In TCRdb, the immuneACCESS table is reduced to in-frame sequences with V and J assigned. These tables do not hold every clone; where another copy was compared, an unresolved V gene accounts for under half, and the others remain unexplained. Present in this sample are 55,000 to 95,000 clones, just over 90% of which were seen just once. 2.1% of the sample comes from the top ten. The sequence was obtained from a female donor in good health, enrolled as a control in a pregnancy study. The sequencing used peripheral blood, collected in the second trimester of pregnancy.

The CDR3 reads as follows: CAWGEGPLNQPQHF. The nucleotides read TGTGCCTGGGGGGAGGGGCCCCTTAATCAGCCCCAGCATTTT. This receptor chain uses TRBV30 and TRBJ1-5, and possibly TRBD1, on 5 matching bases. For CDR1 and CDR2, the germline V gene (reference sequence) lists GTSNPN and SVGIG. The CDR3, from cysteine to phenylalanine, totals 14 residues. Of all the DNA, just the CDR3 is kept, 42 bases in frame from base 1. V loses 5 bases of germline sequence and J loses 4 bases, and the interval between the two ends is 15 bases.